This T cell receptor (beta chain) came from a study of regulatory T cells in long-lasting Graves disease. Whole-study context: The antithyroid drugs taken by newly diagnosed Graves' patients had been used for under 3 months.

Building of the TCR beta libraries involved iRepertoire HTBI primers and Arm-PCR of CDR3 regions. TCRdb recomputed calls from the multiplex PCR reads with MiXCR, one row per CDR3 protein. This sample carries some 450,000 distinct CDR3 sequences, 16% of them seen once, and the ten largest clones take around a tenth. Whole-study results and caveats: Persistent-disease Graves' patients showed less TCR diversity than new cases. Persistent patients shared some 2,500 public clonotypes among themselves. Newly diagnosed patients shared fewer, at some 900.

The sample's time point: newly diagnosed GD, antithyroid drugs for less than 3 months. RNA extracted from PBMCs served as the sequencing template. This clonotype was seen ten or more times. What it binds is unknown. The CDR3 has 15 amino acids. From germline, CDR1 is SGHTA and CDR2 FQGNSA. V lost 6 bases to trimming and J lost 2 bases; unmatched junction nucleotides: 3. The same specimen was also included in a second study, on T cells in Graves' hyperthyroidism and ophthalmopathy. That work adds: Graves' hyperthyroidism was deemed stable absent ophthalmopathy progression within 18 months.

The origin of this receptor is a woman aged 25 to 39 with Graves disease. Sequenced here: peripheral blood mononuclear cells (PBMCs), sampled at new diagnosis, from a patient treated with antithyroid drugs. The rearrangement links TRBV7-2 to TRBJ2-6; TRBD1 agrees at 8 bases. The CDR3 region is CASRAGGTGANVLTF. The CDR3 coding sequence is TGTGCCAGCAGAGCAGGGGGCACTGGGGCCAACGTCCTGACTTTC.